Included here is one TCR beta chain sequence, with context. Its antigen remains unknown. A read error may account for a junction end that differs from germline. No donor was unhealthy or non-Caucasian. This record belongs to a study of identical twins. Germline CDR1 DFQATT, CDR2 SNEGSKA (reference sequence). There are 16 residues in the CDR3. Using its own MiXCR run on the 5' RACE reads, TCRdb lists one record per CDR3 protein. The table lists 420,000 or so distinct CDR3 sequences, around 18% of them singletons. Study conclusions and caveats: In monozygotic twins, models underestimated the sharing of out-of-frame TCR alpha. Beta clonotypes that were abundant in cord blood contained fewer insertions, a pattern absent from memory repertoires.

The TCR sequence derives from a man in his fifties in good health. Sequencing was done on a sample of naive T cells sorted from blood. The V call is TRBV20-1, the J call TRBJ2-1, with D perhaps given as TRBD1 or TRBD2 (5 bases each). The chain's CDR3 is CSAREPGTPIYNEQFF. The DNA for the CDR3 is TGCAGTGCTCGAGAACCCGGGACGCCGATTTACAATGAGCAGTTCTTC.